A selection of T cell receptor beta chains follows, all from one sample in a study of CD8 T cells in Susac syndrome. TCRdb re-called the immunoSEQ multiplex PCR reads with MiXCR, one entry per CDR3 protein. The repertoire has about 140,000 distinct CDR3 sequences, approximately 95% of them found once; the top ten carry about 0.14%. The material sequenced was CD4+ T cells from PBMCs. The receptors shown here come from a human donor with Susac syndrome. The CDR3 runs from the conserved cysteine through the conserved F or W. The D gene is left open where the match is weak. Only some rows state a clone size, as once, few, many or a class for expanded clones.

d_call	clone_size	v_call	j_call	cdr3_nt	cdr3_aa
-	-	TRBV7-2	TRBJ2-7	TGTGCCAGCAGACCGGACTACACCTACGAGCAGTACTTC	CASRPDYTYEQYF
-	-	TRBV12-3/TRBV12-4	TRBJ1-3	TGTGCCAGCAGTTCTGGCCTCTCTGGAAACACCATATATTTT	CASSSGLSGNTIYF
-	-	TRBV12-3/TRBV12-4	TRBJ2-1	TGTGCCAGCAGTTTATCTCCCTATCGTGAGCAGTTCTTC	CASSLSPYREQFF
TRBD2	-	TRBV4-3	TRBJ2-5	TGCGCCAGCAGCCAACTAGCGGGAGAATCTCAAGAGACCCAGTACTTC	CASSQLAGESQETQYF
-	once	TRBV20-1	TRBJ2-3	TGCAGTGCTAGAGATTGGGTAGGACCAGATACGCAGTATTTT	CSARDWVGPDTQYF
-	-	TRBV20-1	TRBJ2-7	TGCAGTGCTAGCGAGCACTACGAGCAGTACTTC	CSASEHYEQYF
-	-	TRBV7-6	TRBJ2-5	TGTGCCAGCAGCAGACTAGGACAACAAGAGACCCAGTACTTC	CASSRLGQQETQYF
TRBD1	once	TRBV6-5	TRBJ2-7	TGTGCCAGCAGTAAGGGACAGGGCATCGAGCAGTACTTC	CASSKGQGIEQYF
-	-	TRBV24-1	TRBJ1-2	TGTGCCACCAGTGACCGGGACAACTCCTACACCTTC	CATSDRDNSYTF
-	once	TRBV19	TRBJ1-5	TGTGCCACCAGCGCCGGGGGTGGCAGGGAGCAGCCCCAGCATTTT	CATSAGGGREQPQHF
TRBD2	once	TRBV20-1	TRBJ2-3	TGCAGTGCCCTGAGGAGCGGGGGGAACACAGATACGCAGTATTTT	CSALRSGGNTDTQYF
-	-	TRBV5-1	TRBJ1-1	TGCGCCAGCAGCTTAACAGGGCACACTGAAGCTTTCTTT	CASSLTGHTEAFF
-	-	TRBV20-1	TRBJ1-5	TGCAGTGCTAGATTCCGGGGGAGGGCGGGCGGCAATCAGCCCCAGCATTTT	CSARFRGRAGGNQPQHF
TRBD1	-	TRBV4-3	TRBJ1-4	TGCGCCAGCAGCCGCCGGGACAGGAAAAATGAAAAACTGTTTTTT	CASSRRDRKNEKLFF
-	-	TRBV5-1	TRBJ1-1	TGCGCCAGCAGATTCAGGGGAAACACTGAAGCTTTCTTT	CASRFRGNTEAFF
TRBD2	-	TRBV5-1	TRBJ2-3	TGCGCCAGCAGCCCCCCGGGGGGCCTAGCGGGAGGCACAGATACGCAGTATTTT	CASSPPGGLAGGTDTQYF
TRBD1	-	TRBV20-1	TRBJ1-5	TGCAGTGCTAGAGGGCTACAGGGGGCTTCTCAGCCCCAGCATTTT	CSARGLQGASQPQHF
-	-	TRBV20-1	TRBJ2-7	TGCAGTGCTAGAGATCGCAGGGCCTTACCCTACGAGCAGTACTTC	CSARDRRALPYEQYF
TRBD2	-	TRBV4-1	TRBJ2-1	TGCGCCAGCAGCCTCGGACTAGGGTCCAATGAGCAGTTCTTC	CASSLGLGSNEQFF
-	-	TRBV3-1	TRBJ2-7	TGTGCCAGCAGCCAAGTTTTCGGACAGCCCTACGAGCAGTACTTC	CASSQVFGQPYEQYF
TRBD1	-	TRBV11-2	TRBJ1-4	TGTGCCAGCAGCTTTCAGACAGGGCAGAATGAAAAACTGTTTTTT	CASSFQTGQNEKLFF
-	-	TRBV4-1	TRBJ1-2	TGCGCCAGCAGCCAAGATAGTAATGTAGTATATGGCTACACCTTC	CASSQDSNVVYGYTF
-	-	TRBV5-4	TRBJ1-1	TGTGCCAGCAGCCCCGGGGGGGGCGGTGGTACTGAAGCTTTCTTT	CASSPGGGGGTEAFF
-	-	TRBV5-1	TRBJ2-7	TGCGCCAGCAGCTTTAGGGGGATAGTCGACGAGCAGTACTTC	CASSFRGIVDEQYF
-	once	TRBV30	TRBJ1-1	TGTGCCTGGGGATCGGAGGGCACTGAAGCTTTCTTT	CAWGSEGTEAFF
-	-	TRBV4-3	TRBJ2-6	TGCGCCAGCAGCCAAGATGGCTCTGGGGCCAACGTCCTGACTTTC	CASSQDGSGANVLTF
TRBD1	once	TRBV7-8	TRBJ1-1	TGTGCCAGCAGCCCCAGGGACAGCAACACTGAAGCTTTCTTT	CASSPRDSNTEAFF
-	-	TRBV20-1	TRBJ1-5	TGCAGTGCTGAAGATTTGAGGAATCAGCCCCAGCATTTT	CSAEDLRNQPQHF
-	once	TRBV25-1	TRBJ1-1	TGTGCCAGCAGTGAATGCGCCGAAGAAGCTTTCTTT	CASSECAEEAFF
-	-	TRBV12-3/TRBV12-4	TRBJ1-1	TGTGCCAGCGGGTTTCTTTCATCTTCGGGTTACACTGAAGCTTTCTTT	CASGFLSSSGYTEAFF
TRBD1	-	TRBV18	TRBJ2-7	TGTGCCAGCTCACAGTGGACAGGGGGCGGCGAGCAGTACTTC	CASSQWTGGGEQYF
-	-	TRBV3-1	TRBJ2-1	TGTGCCAGCAGCCATTGGGGGGCCAATGAGCAGTTCTTC	CASSHWGANEQFF
-	-	TRBV7-8	TRBJ2-7	TGTGCCAGCAGCCCCCGGCCCCAATACGAGCAGTACTTC	CASSPRPQYEQYF
-	-	TRBV20-1	TRBJ1-5	TGCAGTGCTACCCCCCGCCGGGGGTTAGGTAGCAATCAGCCCCAGCATTTT	CSATPRRGLGSNQPQHF
TRBD2	-	TRBV20-1	TRBJ2-5	TGCAGTGCTAGAGGGACTAGCGGGCTCCAAGAGACCCAGTACTTC	CSARGTSGLQETQYF
-	-	TRBV4-1	TRBJ1-5	TGCGCCAGCAGCCAAATTTCCGGGGTGGGCCAGCCCCAGCATTTT	CASSQISGVGQPQHF
TRBD1	-	TRBV7-9	TRBJ2-5	TGTGCCAGCAGCATCGGACAGGGGGCCCAAGAGACCCAGTACTTC	CASSIGQGAQETQYF
-	-	TRBV20-1	TRBJ1-1	TGCAGTGCTCAAGATCCCGGGACAACGAACACTGAAGCTTTCTTT	CSAQDPGTTNTEAFF
TRBD2	-	TRBV27	TRBJ2-3	TGTGCCAGCAGAACCCGGGGGGGCAGGACAGATACGCAGTATTTT	CASRTRGGRTDTQYF